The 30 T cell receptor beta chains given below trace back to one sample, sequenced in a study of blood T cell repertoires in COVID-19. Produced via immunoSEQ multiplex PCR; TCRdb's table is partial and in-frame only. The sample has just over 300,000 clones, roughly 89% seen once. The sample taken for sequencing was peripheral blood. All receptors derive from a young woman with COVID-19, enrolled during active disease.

As DNA, the CDR3 is TGTGCCAGCAGCCTGACTCTTGTAGGAGGCTACACCTTC. Its translation is CASSLTLVGGYTF. The chain couples TRBV5-4 to TRBJ1-2; D not resolved. Trimming removed 4 bases from V and 8 bases from J, with 15 bases in between. The germline V gene has CDR1 SGHNT and CDR2 YYREEE (reference sequence). This CDR3 has 13 residues.

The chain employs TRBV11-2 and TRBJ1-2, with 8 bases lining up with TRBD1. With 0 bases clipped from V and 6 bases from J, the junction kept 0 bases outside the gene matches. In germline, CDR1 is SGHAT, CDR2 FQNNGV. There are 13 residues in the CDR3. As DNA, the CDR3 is TGTGCCAGCAGCTTAGACAGGGGGCATGGCTACACCTTC. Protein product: CASSLDRGHGYTF.

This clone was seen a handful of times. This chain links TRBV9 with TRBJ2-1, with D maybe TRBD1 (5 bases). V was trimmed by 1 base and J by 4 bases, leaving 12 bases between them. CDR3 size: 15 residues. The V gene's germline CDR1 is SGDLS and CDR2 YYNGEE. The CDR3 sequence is CASSVSSGQYNEQFF. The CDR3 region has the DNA TGTGCCAGCAGCGTAAGTTCCGGACAATACAATGAGCAGTTCTTC.

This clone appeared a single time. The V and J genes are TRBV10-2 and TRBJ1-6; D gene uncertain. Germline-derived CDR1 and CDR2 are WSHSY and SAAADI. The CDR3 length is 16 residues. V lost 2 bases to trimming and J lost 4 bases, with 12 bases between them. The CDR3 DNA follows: TGCGCCAGCAGTGAGCCCTCGGGAGGGTATAATTCACCCCTCCACTTT. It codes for CASSEPSGGYNSPLHF.

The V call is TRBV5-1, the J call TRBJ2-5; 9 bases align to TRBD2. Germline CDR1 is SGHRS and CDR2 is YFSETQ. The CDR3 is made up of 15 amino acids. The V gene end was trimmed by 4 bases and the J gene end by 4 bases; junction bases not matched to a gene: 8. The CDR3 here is CASSGGGAYLETQYF. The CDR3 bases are TGCGCCAGCAGCGGCGGGGGGGCGTATTTAGAGACCCAGTACTTC.

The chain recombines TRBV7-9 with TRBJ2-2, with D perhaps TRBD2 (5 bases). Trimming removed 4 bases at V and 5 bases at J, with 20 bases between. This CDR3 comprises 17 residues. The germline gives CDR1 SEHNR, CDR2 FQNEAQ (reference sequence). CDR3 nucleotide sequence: TGTGCCAGCAGCTCAAATAGTAGAGAGGGATGGACCGGGGAGCTGTTTTTT. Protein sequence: CASSSNSREGWTGELFF.

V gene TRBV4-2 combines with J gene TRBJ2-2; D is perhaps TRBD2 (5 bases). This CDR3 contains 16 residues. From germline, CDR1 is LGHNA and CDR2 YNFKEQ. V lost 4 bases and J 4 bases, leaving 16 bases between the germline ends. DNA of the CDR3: TGTGCCAGCAGCCTTGGGGTCCCTCGGGGCACCGGGGAGCTGTTTTTT. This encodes CASSLGVPRGTGELFF.

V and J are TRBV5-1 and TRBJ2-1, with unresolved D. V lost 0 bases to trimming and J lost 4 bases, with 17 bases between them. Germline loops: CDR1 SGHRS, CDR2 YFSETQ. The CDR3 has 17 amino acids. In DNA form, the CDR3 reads TGCGCCAGCAGCTTGGACGTAGTGACATACCAATACAATGAGCAGTTCTTC. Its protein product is CASSLDVVTYQYNEQFF.

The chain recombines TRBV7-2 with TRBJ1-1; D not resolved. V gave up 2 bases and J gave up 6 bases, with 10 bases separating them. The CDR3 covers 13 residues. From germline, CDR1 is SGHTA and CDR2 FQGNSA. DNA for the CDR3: TGTGCCAGCAGCTTAAGTTGGGCCTCTGAAGCTTTCTTT. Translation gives CASSLSWASEAFF.

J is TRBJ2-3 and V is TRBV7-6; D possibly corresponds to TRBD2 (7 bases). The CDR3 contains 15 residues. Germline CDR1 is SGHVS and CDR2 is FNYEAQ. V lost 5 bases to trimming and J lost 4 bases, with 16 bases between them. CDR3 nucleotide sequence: TGTGCCAGCAGCAGAGGGGGGGACGGTGCAGATACGCAGTATTTT. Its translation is CASSRGGDGADTQYF.

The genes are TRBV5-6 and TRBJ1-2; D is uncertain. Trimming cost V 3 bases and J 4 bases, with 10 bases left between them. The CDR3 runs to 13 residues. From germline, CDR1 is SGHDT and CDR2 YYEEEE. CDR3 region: CASSYPAGYGYTF. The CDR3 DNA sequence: TGTGCCAGCAGCTACCCCGCAGGCTATGGCTACACCTTC.

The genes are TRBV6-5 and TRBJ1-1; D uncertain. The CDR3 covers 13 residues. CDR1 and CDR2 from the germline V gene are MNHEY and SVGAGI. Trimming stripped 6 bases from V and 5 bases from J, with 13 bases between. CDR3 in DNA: TGTGCCAGCAGGCGGGTTGGAGTAACTGAAGCTTTCTTT. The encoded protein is CASRRVGVTEAFF.

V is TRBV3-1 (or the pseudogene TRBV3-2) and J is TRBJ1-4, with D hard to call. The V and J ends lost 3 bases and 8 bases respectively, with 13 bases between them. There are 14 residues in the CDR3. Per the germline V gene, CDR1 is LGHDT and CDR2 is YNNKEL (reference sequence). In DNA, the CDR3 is TGTGCCAGCAGCCACCCCCTGGGGAGGGAAAAACTGTTTTTT. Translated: CASSHPLGREKLFF.

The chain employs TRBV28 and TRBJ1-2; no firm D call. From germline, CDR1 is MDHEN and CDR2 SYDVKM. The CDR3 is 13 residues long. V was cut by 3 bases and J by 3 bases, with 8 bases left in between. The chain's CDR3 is CASSFAAYYGYTF. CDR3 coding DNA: TGTGCCAGCAGTTTTGCGGCATACTATGGCTACACCTTC.

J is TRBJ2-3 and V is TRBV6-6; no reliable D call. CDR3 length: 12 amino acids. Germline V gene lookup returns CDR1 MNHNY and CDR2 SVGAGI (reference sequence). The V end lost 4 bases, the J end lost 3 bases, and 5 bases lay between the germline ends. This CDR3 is CASSSGTDTQYF. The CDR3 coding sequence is TGTGCCAGCAGTTCAGGTACAGATACGCAGTATTTT.

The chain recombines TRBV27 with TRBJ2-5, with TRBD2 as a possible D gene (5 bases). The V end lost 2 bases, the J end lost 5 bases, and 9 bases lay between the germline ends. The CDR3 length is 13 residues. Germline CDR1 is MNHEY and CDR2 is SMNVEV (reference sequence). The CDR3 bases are TGTGCCAGCAGTTTAGCGGGTCCGGAGACCCAGTACTTC. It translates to CASSLAGPETQYF.

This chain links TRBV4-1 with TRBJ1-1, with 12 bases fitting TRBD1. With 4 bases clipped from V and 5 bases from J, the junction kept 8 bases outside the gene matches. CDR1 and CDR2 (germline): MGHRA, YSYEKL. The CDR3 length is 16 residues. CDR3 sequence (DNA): TGCGCCAGCAGCCGAAGCGGGACAGGGGGCATGACTGAAGCTTTCTTT. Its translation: CASSRSGTGGMTEAFF.

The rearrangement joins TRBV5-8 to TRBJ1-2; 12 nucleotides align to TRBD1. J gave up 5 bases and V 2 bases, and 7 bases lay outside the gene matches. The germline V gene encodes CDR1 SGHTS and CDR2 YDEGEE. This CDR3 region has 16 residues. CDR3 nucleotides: TGTGCCAGCAGCTTAGGGGACAGGGGGCGTCGATATGGCTACACCTTC. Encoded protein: CASSLGDRGRRYGYTF.

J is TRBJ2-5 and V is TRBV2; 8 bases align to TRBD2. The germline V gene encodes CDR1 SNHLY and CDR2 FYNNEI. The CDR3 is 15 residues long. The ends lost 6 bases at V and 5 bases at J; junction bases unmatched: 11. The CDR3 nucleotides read TGTGCCAGCAGGTCCCGCGGGGGGCCGTTGGAGACCCAGTACTTC. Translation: CASRSRGGPLETQYF. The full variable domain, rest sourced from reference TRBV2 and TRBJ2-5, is EPEVTQTPSHQVTQMGQEVILRCVPISNHLYFYWYRQILGQKVEFLVSFYNNEISEKSEIFDDQFSVERPDGSNFTLKIRSTKLEDSAMYFCASRSRGGPLETQYFGPGTRLLVL.

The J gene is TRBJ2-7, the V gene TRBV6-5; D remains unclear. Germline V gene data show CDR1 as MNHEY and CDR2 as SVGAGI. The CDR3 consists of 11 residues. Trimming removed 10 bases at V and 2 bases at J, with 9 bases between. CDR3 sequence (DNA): TGTGCCACCCGCCGAGCCTACGAGCAGTACTTC. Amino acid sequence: CATRRAYEQYF.

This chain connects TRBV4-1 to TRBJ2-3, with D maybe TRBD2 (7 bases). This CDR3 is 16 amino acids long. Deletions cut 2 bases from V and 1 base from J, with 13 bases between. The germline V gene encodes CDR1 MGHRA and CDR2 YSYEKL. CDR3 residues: CASSQFGGLGTDTQYF. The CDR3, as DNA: TGCGCCAGCAGCCAATTCGGGGGGCTAGGCACAGATACGCAGTATTTT.

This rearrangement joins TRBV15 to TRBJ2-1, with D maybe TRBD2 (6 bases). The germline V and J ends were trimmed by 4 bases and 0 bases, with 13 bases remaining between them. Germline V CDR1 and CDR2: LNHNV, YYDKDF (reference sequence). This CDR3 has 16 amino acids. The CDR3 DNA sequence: TGTGCCACCAGCACGGGGAGGTCGAGCTCCTACAATGAGCAGTTCTTC. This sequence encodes CATSTGRSSSYNEQFF.

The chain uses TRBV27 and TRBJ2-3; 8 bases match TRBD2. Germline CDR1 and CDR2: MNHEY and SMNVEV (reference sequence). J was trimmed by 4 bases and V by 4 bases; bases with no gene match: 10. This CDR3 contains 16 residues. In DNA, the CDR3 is TGTGCCAGCAGTTCACCGGGGGGGGGCTACCCAGATACGCAGTATTTT. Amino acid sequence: CASSSPGGGYPDTQYF.

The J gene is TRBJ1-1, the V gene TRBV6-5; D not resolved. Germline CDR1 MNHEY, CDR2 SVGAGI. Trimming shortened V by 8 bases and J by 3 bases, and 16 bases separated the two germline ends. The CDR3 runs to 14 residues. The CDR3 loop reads CASHRFGEDTEAFF. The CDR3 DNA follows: TGTGCCAGCCACCGTTTCGGGGAGGACACTGAAGCTTTCTTT.

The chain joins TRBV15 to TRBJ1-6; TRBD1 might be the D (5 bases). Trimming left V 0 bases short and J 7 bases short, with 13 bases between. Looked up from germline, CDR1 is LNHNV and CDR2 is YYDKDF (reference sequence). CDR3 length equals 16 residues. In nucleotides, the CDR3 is TGTGCCACCAGCAGAGATCTGGGGGGAAGGAATTCACCCCTCCACTTT. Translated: CATSRDLGGRNSPLHF.

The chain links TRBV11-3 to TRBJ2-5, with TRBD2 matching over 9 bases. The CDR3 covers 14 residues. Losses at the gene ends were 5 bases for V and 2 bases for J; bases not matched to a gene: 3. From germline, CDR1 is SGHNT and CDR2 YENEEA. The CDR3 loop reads CASSHLAGQETQYF. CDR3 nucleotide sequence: TGTGCCAGCAGCCATCTAGCGGGGCAAGAGACCCAGTACTTC.

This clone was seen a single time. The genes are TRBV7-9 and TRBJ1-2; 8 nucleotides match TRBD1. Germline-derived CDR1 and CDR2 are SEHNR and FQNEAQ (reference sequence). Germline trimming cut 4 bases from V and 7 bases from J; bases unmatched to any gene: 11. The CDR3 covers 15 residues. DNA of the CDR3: TGTGCCAGCAGCTCCCCGGGACAGGAGGTTAGTGGCTACACCTTC. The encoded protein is CASSSPGQEVSGYTF.

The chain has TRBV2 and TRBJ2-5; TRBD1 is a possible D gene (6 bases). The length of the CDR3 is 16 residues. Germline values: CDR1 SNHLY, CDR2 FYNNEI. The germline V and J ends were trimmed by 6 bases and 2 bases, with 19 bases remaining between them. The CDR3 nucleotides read TGTGCCAGCAGGTCTACCACCCGGGACACGCAAGAGACCCAGTACTTC. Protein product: CASRSTTRDTQETQYF.

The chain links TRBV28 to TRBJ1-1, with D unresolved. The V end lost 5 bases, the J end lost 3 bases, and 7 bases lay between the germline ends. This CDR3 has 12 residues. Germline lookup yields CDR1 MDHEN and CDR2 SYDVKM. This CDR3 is CASSDLDTEAFF. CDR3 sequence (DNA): TGTGCCAGCAGTGACCTAGACACTGAAGCTTTCTTT.

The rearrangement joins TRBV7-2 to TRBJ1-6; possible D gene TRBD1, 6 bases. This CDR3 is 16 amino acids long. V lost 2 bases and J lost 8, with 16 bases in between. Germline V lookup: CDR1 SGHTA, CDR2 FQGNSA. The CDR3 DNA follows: TGTGCCAGCAGCTTAACACAGGGATCCCCGCATTCACCCCTCCACTTT. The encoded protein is CASSLTQGSPHSPLHF.